The next 13 T cell receptor beta chains were all read from a single sample in a study of OX40 agonist ivuxolimab in advanced cancers. The repertoire was sequenced with immunoSEQ multiplex PCR; TCRdb's copy has only in-frame clones and lacks some. This table holds more than 35,000 clones, approximately 86% found once. Sequencing used CD4+ or CD8+ T cells sorted from blood, obtained in a trial of the OX40 agonist ivuxolimab. These receptor sequences come from an adult with an advanced solid tumor such as melanoma, head and neck, liver or kidney cancer.

The V call is TRBV4-1, the J call TRBJ2-1; TRBD2 matches 10 bases. The V and J ends lost 1 base and 12 bases, in that order; junction bases with no gene match: 6. The CDR3 loop spans 14 amino acids. Germline assignment: CDR1 MGHRA and CDR2 YSYEKL. Written as DNA, the CDR3 is TGCGCCAGCAGCCAAGGTGGACTAGCGGTTTCGCAGTTCTTC. Translating gives CASSQGGLAVSQFF.

This rearrangement joins TRBV7-9 to TRBJ2-1; D might be TRBD1 or TRBD2, each matching 5 bases. The V gene lost 4 bases and the J gene lost 5 bases, with 15 bases spanning the gap. CDR3 size: 15 residues. From germline, CDR1 is SEHNR and CDR2 FQNEAQ (reference sequence). The CDR3 DNA sequence: TGTGCCAGCAGCTCACCGGGACGGCAAGACAATGAGCAGTTCTTC. It is translated as CASSSPGRQDNEQFF. The whole variable domain, filled in from reference TRBV7-9 and TRBJ2-1, reads DTGVSQNPRHKITKRGQNVTFRCDPISEHNRLYWYRQTLGQGPEFLTYFQNEAQLEKSRLLSDRFSAERPKGSFSTLEIQRTEQGDSAMYLCASSSPGRQDNEQFFGPGTRLTVL.

The chain joins TRBV27 to TRBJ2-7; TRBD1 aligns across 12 bases. The CDR3 spans 17 residues. In germline, CDR1 is MNHEY, CDR2 SMNVEV (reference sequence). Trimming took 5 bases from V and 3 from J; bases not matched to a gene: 11. CDR3 amino acids: CASSPTFGTGGRYEQYF. CDR3 DNA: TGTGCCAGCAGTCCTACCTTTGGGACAGGGGGCCGCTACGAGCAGTACTTC.

The chain couples TRBV4-1 to TRBJ2-1; a weak D match, TRBD2 (6 bases). The CDR3 is 18 amino acids. Germline V CDR1 and CDR2: MGHRA, YSYEKL. V gave up 2 bases and J gave up 0 bases, with 17 bases separating them. The CDR3 reads CASSQFPGDVPSYNEQFF. CDR3 nucleotides: TGCGCCAGCAGCCAATTCCCGGGAGACGTTCCCTCCTACAATGAGCAGTTCTTC.

The chain has TRBV9 and TRBJ2-3; D may be TRBD1 (5 bases). Trimming pared 3 bases from V and 0 bases from J, leaving 11 bases between. In germline, CDR1 is SGDLS, CDR2 YYNGEE. This CDR3 is built from 15 residues. CDR3 coding DNA: TGTGCCAGCAGCGGGGAAGGGGATAGCACAGATACGCAGTATTTT. Protein: CASSGEGDSTDTQYF.

This chain joins TRBV5-8 and TRBJ2-7; 10 bases agree with TRBD2. V shed 6 bases and J 5 bases; nucleotides not matched to a gene: 11. Germline values: CDR1 SGHTS, CDR2 YDEGEE. This CDR3 region has 15 residues. This CDR3 reads CASTPWLAGGHEQYF. The CDR3 nucleotides are TGTGCCAGCACCCCGTGGTTAGCGGGAGGCCACGAGCAGTACTTC. Full variable domain (outside the CDR3, taken from reference TRBV5-8 and TRBJ2-7): EAGVTQSPTHLIKTRGQQATLRCSPISGHTSVYWYQQALGLGLQFLLWYDEGEERNRGNFPPRFSGRQFPNYSSELNVNALELEDSALYLCASTPWLAGGHEQYFGPGTRLTVT.

V and J are TRBV5-6 and TRBJ2-2; D is unclear. V dropped 0 bases and J dropped 1 base, with 10 bases sitting between them. Germline CDR1 SGHDT, CDR2 YYEEEE. This CDR3 has 16 residues. The CDR3 loop is CASSLAGRVNTGELFF. The CDR3 bases are TGTGCCAGCAGCTTGGCGGGCCGGGTGAACACCGGGGAGCTGTTTTTT.

CDR3 in DNA: TGTGCCAGCAGCGGACAGGACACCTACGAGCAGTACTTC. Protein sequence: CASSGQDTYEQYF. The gene calls are TRBV9 and TRBJ2-7; maybe TRBD1 (6 bases). The CDR3 sequence is 13 residues long. Trimming removed 3 bases from V and 2 bases from J, with 9 bases in between. CDR1 SGDLS and CDR2 YYNGEE come from the germline V gene.

The chain employs TRBV19 and TRBJ2-7; D is undetermined. V lost 3 bases and J 0 bases, leaving 9 bases between the germline ends. CDR3 length: 14 amino acids. From germline, CDR1 is LNHDA and CDR2 SQIVND (reference sequence). The CDR3 here is CASSISGSSYEQYF. CDR3 DNA: TGTGCCAGTAGTATTAGTGGCAGCTCCTACGAGCAGTACTTC.

The chain joins TRBV9 to TRBJ1-1; TRBD1 aligns across 7 bases. The V and J ends lost 4 bases and 1 base, in that order; junction bases with no gene match: 7. The CDR3 spans 15 residues. Germline CDR1 and CDR2: SGDLS and YYNGEE. The CDR3 coding sequence is TGTGCCAGCAGCCCTGGGACAGAAAGGAACACTGAAGCTTTCTTT. Its protein product is CASSPGTERNTEAFF.

V and J are TRBV6-1 and TRBJ2-7, with 11 bases fitting TRBD1. After removal of 4 bases from V and 5 bases from J, the junction contained 10 bases not matched to a gene. The V gene's germline CDR1 is MNHNS and CDR2 SASEGT. The CDR3 spans 16 residues. DNA of the CDR3: TGTGCCAGCAGTGCGTACGGACAGGGGGCGATACACGAGCAGTACTTC. Protein sequence: CASSAYGQGAIHEQYF.

This chain uses TRBV27 with TRBJ1-5; TRBD1 aligns across 7 bases. The ends lost 5 bases at V and 1 base at J; junction bases unmatched: 8. The CDR3 sequence is 16 residues long. Germline lookup yields CDR1 MNHEY and CDR2 SMNVEV (reference sequence). CDR3 nucleotide sequence: TGTGCCAGCAGTCCGACGGGACAGTTCAGCAATCAGCCCCAGCATTTT. Translating gives CASSPTGQFSNQPQHF.

V and J are TRBV6-1 and TRBJ1-5, with 7 bases aligning to TRBD1. Germline assignment: CDR1 MNHNS and CDR2 SASEGT. V was pared by 6 bases and J by 6 bases, with 11 bases of the junction left unmatched. This CDR3 spans 15 amino acids. The CDR3 region has the DNA TGTGCCAGCAGCGGCCGACAGGGAATACCTCAGCCCCAGCATTTT. Protein sequence: CASSGRQGIPQPQHF.